This T cell receptor beta chain is from a study of T cell changes during pregnancy in multiple sclerosis. Generated by immunoSEQ multiplex PCR, the TCRdb table keeps only in-frame clones and is missing some. The table has around 110,000 clones, about 90% seen once. The germline V and J ends were trimmed by 5 bases and 2 bases, with 22 bases remaining between them. The CDR3 is 17 amino acids. Germline V gene lookup returns CDR1 SGHDT and CDR2 YYEEEE. J is TRBJ2-5 and V is TRBV5-6; D might be TRBD1 (5 bases). The source of this sequence is a female donor with multiple sclerosis, enrolled in a pregnancy study. The sample was peripheral blood, taken before pregnancy. CDR3 protein: CASRPTLGREPQETQYF. The DNA of the CDR3 is TGTGCCAGCAGACCGACGTTGGGCAGGGAACCGCAAGAGACCCAGTACTTC.